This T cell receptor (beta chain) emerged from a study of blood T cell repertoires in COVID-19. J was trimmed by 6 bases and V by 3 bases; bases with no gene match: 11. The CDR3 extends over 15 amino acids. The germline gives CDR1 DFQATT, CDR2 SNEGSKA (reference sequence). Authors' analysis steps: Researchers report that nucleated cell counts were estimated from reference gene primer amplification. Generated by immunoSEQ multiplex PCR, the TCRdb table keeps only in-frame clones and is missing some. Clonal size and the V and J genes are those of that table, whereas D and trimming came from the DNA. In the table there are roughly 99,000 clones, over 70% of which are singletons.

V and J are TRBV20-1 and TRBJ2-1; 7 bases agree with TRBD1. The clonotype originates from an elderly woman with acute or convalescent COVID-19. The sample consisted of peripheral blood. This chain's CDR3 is CSASSRTGIPNEQFF. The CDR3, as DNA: TGCAGTGCTAGTAGCCGGACAGGTATCCCCAATGAGCAGTTCTTC.